This T cell receptor beta chain was recovered during a study of T-cell reconstitution after alpha-beta-depleted transplantation in children. Germline V gene data show CDR1 as SGHVS and CDR2 as FQNEAQ. Trimming cost V 2 bases and J 3 bases; bases outside gene matches: 4. CDR3 length: 14 amino acids. Library preparation (for TCRbeta) was performed with unique molecular identifiers. TCRdb re-analysed the PCR reads in MiXCR, keeping a single row per CDR3 protein. This sample has about 180,000 distinct CDR3 sequences, with around 10% found just once. This clonotype was observed many times. What it binds is unknown. The study's findings and limits: Day-60 TCRbeta diversity that was high in some patients was derived from surviving recipient T cells and thymic progenitors. When one year had passed after transplant, most T-cell counts and diversity came from newly produced T cells. Several hundred expanded graft clones reportedly were the source of alpha-beta T cells about two months after transplant.

The gene calls are TRBV7-8 and TRBJ2-7; 7 nucleotides agree with TRBD2. The material sequenced was PBMCs, taken before TCRalphabeta/CD19-depleted stem cell transplant. This clonotype originated in a boy younger than 10 with acute myeloid leukemia, due to receive a stem cell transplant. The CDR3 sequence is CASSLKWTSYEQYF. DNA for the CDR3: TGTGCCAGCAGCTTAAAATGGACTAGCTACGAGCAGTACTTC.